The subject of this entry is one TCR beta chain. Its antigen is unknown. This entry comes from a study of beta chain features in type 1 diabetes. Study-wide results and limits: Any role of HLA type in TCRB rearrangement remained unresolved here. Possible PCR preference for shorter templates applied equally to patients and controls.

Expressed TCRB transcripts were sequenced, since all the RNA that had been isolated was reverse transcribed. Assay: immunoSEQ multiplex PCR; the TCRdb copy retains only in-frame clones and omits some. The repertoire holds 680,000 or so clones, with roughly a sixth as singletons. There are 16 residues in the CDR3. The junction had 9 bases not matched to a gene; V was cut back by 4 bases and J by 6 bases. The germline V gene encodes CDR1 SEHNR and CDR2 FQNEAQ (reference sequence). Sampling consisted of one heparinised blood draw per donor, averaging roughly 100 mL. Staining for CD45RO/CCR7/CD25/CD127/CD95/CD27 allowed sorting of CD4+ naive, central memory, regulatory and stem cell-like memory cells.

The V call is TRBV7-9, the J call TRBJ2-4; 10 nucleotides line up with TRBD2. Material for sequencing was naive CD4+ T cells from blood. The TCR was taken from a man between 18 and 35 years old in good health. This chain's CDR3 is CASSSEREGGGNIQYF. CDR3 bases: TGTGCCAGCAGCTCCGAGCGGGAGGGCGGAGGAAACATTCAGTACTTC.